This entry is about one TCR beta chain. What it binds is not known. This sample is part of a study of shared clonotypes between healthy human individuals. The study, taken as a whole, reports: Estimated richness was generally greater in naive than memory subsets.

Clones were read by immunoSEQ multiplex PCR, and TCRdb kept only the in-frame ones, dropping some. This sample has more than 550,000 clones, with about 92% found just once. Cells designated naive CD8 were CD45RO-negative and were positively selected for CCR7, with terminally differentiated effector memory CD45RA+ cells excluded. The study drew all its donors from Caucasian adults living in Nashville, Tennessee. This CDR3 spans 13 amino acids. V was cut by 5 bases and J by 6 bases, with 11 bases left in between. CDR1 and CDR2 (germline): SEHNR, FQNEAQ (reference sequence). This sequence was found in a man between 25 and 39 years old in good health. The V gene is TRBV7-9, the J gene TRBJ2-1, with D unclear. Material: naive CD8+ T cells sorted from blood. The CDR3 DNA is TGTGCCAGCAGCGCCCCAGACTCCAATGAGCAGTTCTTC. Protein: CASSAPDSNEQFF.